This TCR beta chain was identified during a study of blood T cell repertoires in COVID-19. In the study overall: The study drew acute and convalescent COVID-19 samples from the United States, Italy and Spain.

Concerning this clone itself: Other nucleotide sequences in the sample specify the same CDR3.

V lost 0 bases, J lost 2 bases, and 5 bases lay in between. The CDR3 has 13 amino acids. Germline V gene lookup returns CDR1 SGHRS and CDR2 YFSETQ. For recovered donors of Cohort 3, there were two negative PCRs, clearance, or symptom resolution. Original methodology: Using reference gene primer amplification, nucleated cell counts were estimated. Data came from immunoSEQ multiplex PCR; TCRdb stores just in-frame clones and leaves some out. V and J calls plus clone size are reproduced from that table; the DNA served to infer D and trimming. This sample has hundreds of thousands of clones, with around 87% found just once.

Specimen: PBMCs or T cells enriched from blood (not recorded which). The chain uses TRBV5-1 and TRBJ2-5; D remains unclear. The TCR comes from a man in his thirties or forties who had recovered from COVID-19. For the CDR3, the DNA is TGCGCCAGCAGCTTGGGTTCTCAAGAGACCCAGTACTTC. Amino acid sequence: CASSLGSQETQYF.